Following are 19 T cell receptor beta chains from one sample sequenced in a study of T cell repertoires in cytomegalovirus infection. TCRdb used MiXCR to reprocess the reads, holding one entry per CDR3 protein. The sample yields nearly 650,000 distinct CDR3 sequences, more than 20% seen once. The sequencing sample was made of CD8+ T cells from PBMCs. These receptors all stem from a human donor in good health (CMV status not recorded). Some clones in this sample may be carry-over from other donors' samples.

The chain joins TRBV6-2 or TRBV6-3 to TRBJ2-5; 7 nucleotides match TRBD1. This CDR3 has 14 residues. The V and J ends lost 2 bases and 5 bases, in that order; junction bases with no gene match: 5. Germline CDR1 and CDR2: MNHEY and SVGEGT. The CDR3 DNA sequence: TGTGCCAGCAGTTACGTGGGGACAGCGGAGACCCAGTACTTC. It encodes CASSYVGTAETQYF.

This clonotype has ten or more counts. The chain joins TRBV6-1 to TRBJ2-7, with 9 positions matching TRBD1. Germline assignment: CDR1 MNHNS and CDR2 SASEGT. There are 15 residues in the CDR3. The V gene end was trimmed by 6 bases and the J gene end by 0 bases; junction bases not matched to a gene: 6. The CDR3 reads CASRPDRGPSYEQYF. The CDR3 bases are TGTGCCAGCAGACCGGACAGGGGACCCTCCTACGAGCAGTACTTC.

This clonotype was found a few times. The chain employs TRBV28 and TRBJ2-2, with no clear D. CDR1 and CDR2 from the germline V gene are MDHEN and SYDVKM. The CDR3 runs 11 residues. The CDR3 here is CAYVSNGELFF. The CDR3 DNA is TGTGCTTATGTTAGTAACGGGGAGCTGTTTTTT.

This chain links TRBV12-3 or TRBV12-4 with TRBJ1-4, with D unresolved. Trimming took off 2 bases at V and 8 bases at J, with 12 bases between the two ends. The CDR3 covers 14 residues. In DNA, the CDR3 is TGTGCCAGCAGTTTATTTCGTGGGGAGGAAAAACTGTTTTTT. This gives the protein CASSLFRGEEKLFF.

This clonotype has at least ten counts. The chain combines TRBV28 with TRBJ2-7, with D possibly matching TRBD1 (6 bases). This CDR3 region has 13 residues. V lost 6 bases and J lost 0, with 9 bases in between. CDR1 is MDHEN and CDR2 is SYDVKM in the germline V gene. The CDR3 coding sequence is TGTGCCAGCAGCGACAGGACCTCCTACGAGCAGTACGTC. Its translation is CASSDRTSYEQYV.

This clonotype was observed at least ten times. The CDR3 here is CASSYTGTGQKLFF. CDR3 bases: TGTGCCAGCAGTTACACCGGGACAGGCCAGAAACTGTTTTTT. The chain uses TRBV6-5 and TRBJ1-4; 8 nucleotides agree with TRBD1. The CDR3 is made up of 14 amino acids. Trimming cost V 2 bases and J 11 bases; bases outside gene matches: 7. Germline values: CDR1 MNHEY, CDR2 SVGAGI.

This chain connects TRBV10-3 to TRBJ2-7, with 10 bases that match TRBD1. The CDR3 is 14 amino acids. The trim removed 6 bases at V and 6 bases at J, leaving 8 bases unmatched. From germline, CDR1 is ENHRY and CDR2 SYGVKD. CDR3 amino acids: CAISGTGEVGEQYV. CDR3 nucleotide sequence: TGTGCCATCAGCGGGACAGGGGAGGTGGGCGAGCAGTACGTC.

A few counts support this clonotype. V usage is TRBV15 and J usage is TRBJ2-5; D not resolved. The CDR3 is made up of 12 amino acids. Trimming shortened V by 4 bases and J by 5 bases, and 8 bases separated the two germline ends. The germline CDR1 and CDR2 sequences are LNHNV and YYDKDF (reference sequence). The CDR3: CATSTGSETQYF. The CDR3 nucleotides are TGTGCCACCAGCACCGGGTCGGAGACCCAGTACTTC.

In this sample, this clonotype turned up many times. This chain connects TRBV6-5 to TRBJ2-2; D remains unclear. V was trimmed by 2 bases and J by 4 bases, leaving 5 bases between them. The CDR3 totals 13 residues. In germline, CDR1 is MNHEY, CDR2 SVGAGI. CDR3 region: CASSYAPTGELFF. As DNA, the CDR3 is TGTGCCAGCAGTTACGCACCCACCGGGGAGCTGTTTTTT.

The table lists this clonotype with a few counts. This chain joins TRBV6-1 and TRBJ2-1; D assignment may be TRBD1 or TRBD2 (5 bases each). V lost 2 bases to trimming and J lost 4 bases, with 15 bases between them. Germline-derived CDR1 and CDR2 are MNHNS and SASEGT. The CDR3 is 16 residues long. The CDR3 reads CASSEFRDLQYNEQFF. In DNA form, the CDR3 reads TGTGCCAGCAGTGAATTTCGGGACCTTCAGTACAATGAGCAGTTCTTC.

This clonotype was found a few times. CDR3: CASSSPGPDTQYF. The CDR3 DNA is TGTGCCAGCAGCTCCCCGGGGCCGGATACGCAGTATTTT. This rearrangement joins TRBV14 to TRBJ2-3; tentatively, D is TRBD1 or TRBD2 (5 bases each). Germline V gene data show CDR1 as SGHDN and CDR2 as FVKESK. CDR3 length: 13 residues. With 5 bases removed from V and 6 bases from J, the gap between germline ends came to 12 bases.

This clonotype was picked up a small number of times. The J gene is TRBJ1-1, the V gene TRBV28; TRBD1 might be the D (5 bases). Germline values: CDR1 MDHEN, CDR2 SYDVKM. Between the trimmed V and J ends, which lost 7 bases and 1 base, there was a span of 13 bases. The CDR3 runs 14 residues. The CDR3 bases are TGTGCCAGCACGCCCTCGGGGGAGAACACTGAAGCTTTCTTT. It specifies CASTPSGENTEAFF.

This rearrangement joins TRBV28 to TRBJ1-1; no clear D. CDR3 length: 12 residues. Germline V lookup: CDR1 MDHEN, CDR2 SYDVKM. V lost 3 bases and J lost 6, with 8 bases in between. The CDR3 reads CASSFGRSEAFF. The CDR3 DNA is TGTGCCAGCAGTTTCGGACGATCTGAAGCTTTCTTT.

This clonotype has ten or more counts. A read error may produce the germline difference seen at one junction end. The gene calls are TRBV7-9 and TRBJ2-1; TRBD2 might be the D (5 bases). Germline values: CDR1 SEHNR, CDR2 FQNEAQ (reference sequence). CDR3 length equals 8 residues. This CDR3 reads CASSFRGF. DNA for the CDR3: TGTGCCAGCAGCTTTCGGGGCTTC.

In its sample, this clonotype was seen many times. J is TRBJ2-4 and V is TRBV6-5; 8 bases map to TRBD2. This CDR3 has 14 amino acids. V was pared by 5 bases and J by 7 bases, with 7 bases of the junction left unmatched. CDR1 is MNHEY and CDR2 is SVGAGI in the germline V gene. CDR3: CASSPGPGGNIQYF. As DNA, the CDR3 is TGTGCCAGCAGTCCGGGACCGGGAGGGAACATTCAGTACTTC.

This clonotype was recorded a few times. The genes are TRBV2 and TRBJ2-5; D might be TRBD2 (6 bases). Looked up from germline, CDR1 is SNHLY and CDR2 is FYNNEI. Trimming stripped 8 bases from V and 2 bases from J, with 12 bases between. The CDR3 totals 13 residues. The CDR3 coding sequence is TGTGCCAGCCGGGCGGACTATCAAGAGACCCAGTACTTC. Protein sequence: CASRADYQETQYF.

The chain couples TRBV2 to TRBJ1-3; 9 bases match TRBD1. The CDR3 covers 16 residues. The ends lost 6 bases at V and 0 bases at J; junction bases unmatched: 6. The germline gives CDR1 SNHLY, CDR2 FYNNEI. CDR3 in amino acids: CASRGTGFGSGNTIYF. DNA for the CDR3: TGTGCCAGCAGAGGGACAGGGTTCGGCTCTGGAAACACCATATATTTT.

A few counts support this clonotype. The CDR3 loop is CASSSPLSGVSGGSSTDTQYF. The DNA of the CDR3 is TGTGCCAGCAGCTCCCCCTTGAGTGGAGTTAGCGGGGGGTCTAGCACAGATACGCAGTATTTT. The V and J genes are TRBV7-3 and TRBJ2-3; 10 bases map to TRBD2. The germline gives CDR1 SGHTA, CDR2 FQGTGA. The CDR3 has 21 amino acids. V shed 4 bases and J 0 bases; nucleotides not matched to a gene: 19.

The rearrangement joins TRBV29-1 to TRBJ2-2, with 9 bases lining up with TRBD1. V was pared by 6 bases and J by 6 bases, with 5 bases of the junction left unmatched. The length of the CDR3 is 13 residues. Germline lookup yields CDR1 SQVTM and CDR2 ANQGSEA. CDR3 amino acids: CSVEGQGPGELFF. In DNA, the CDR3 is TGCAGCGTAGAGGGACAGGGTCCCGGGGAGCTGTTTTTT.